Presented here are 6 T cell receptor beta chains from one specimen sequenced in a study of blood T cell repertoires in COVID-19. Here immunoSEQ multiplex PCR was the method, and the copy in TCRdb shows in-frame clones only, minus some. Among hundreds of thousands of clones listed, 70% to 90% were seen once. Sequencing was done on a sample of PBMCs or T cells enriched from blood (not recorded which). The receptors were sampled from a woman between 40 and 50 years old who had recovered from COVID-19.

As DNA, the CDR3 is TGCGCCAGCAATTCTCTTAACTCTAACTATGGCTACACCTTC. Amino acid sequence: CASNSLNSNYGYTF. The V and J genes are TRBV5-1 and TRBJ1-2; D ambiguous. CDR3 length: 14 amino acids. V was cut by 6 bases and J by 0 bases, with 12 bases left in between. The V gene's germline CDR1 is SGHRS and CDR2 YFSETQ.

This chain's CDR3 is CASSLPTGSQETQYF. For the CDR3, the DNA is TGCGCCAGCAGCCTACCGACAGGTTCCCAAGAGACCCAGTACTTC. The chain couples TRBV5-1 to TRBJ2-5; D possibly corresponds to TRBD1 (6 bases). Germline loops: CDR1 SGHRS, CDR2 YFSETQ. Trimming stripped 4 bases from V and 1 base from J, with 14 bases between. This CDR3 comprises 15 residues.

The V call is TRBV6-6, the J call TRBJ2-1, with 11 bases that match TRBD2. The CDR3 runs 15 residues. Germline V gives CDR1 MNHNY, CDR2 SVGAGI (reference sequence). The J segment lost 9 bases and the V segment lost 5 bases, leaving 9 bases of the junction unmatched. CDR3 region: CASSMTSGKVGEQFF. In DNA form, the CDR3 reads TGTGCCAGCAGTATGACTAGCGGGAAGGTCGGTGAGCAGTTCTTC.

This chain joins TRBV12-5 and TRBJ2-3; TRBD2 matches 9 bases. The ends lost 5 bases at V and 0 bases at J; junction bases unmatched: 12. Germline lookup yields CDR1 LGHNT and CDR2 FRNRAP. CDR3 length: 18 amino acids. The CDR3 here is CASGPWGSSGASTDTQYF. The CDR3 region has the DNA TGTGCTAGTGGTCCCTGGGGTTCTAGCGGGGCAAGCACAGATACGCAGTATTTT.

The rearrangement joins TRBV19 to TRBJ1-2; D possibly corresponds to TRBD1 (5 bases). The V and J ends lost 6 bases and 2 bases respectively, with 13 bases between them. Germline lookup yields CDR1 LNHDA and CDR2 SQIVND (reference sequence). The CDR3 consists of 14 residues. The CDR3 sequence is CASRILQENYGYTF. The DNA for the CDR3 is TGTGCCAGTAGGATTTTACAGGAAAACTATGGCTACACCTTC.

The chain recombines TRBV27 with TRBJ2-2, with TRBD1 matching 9 bases. This CDR3 region has 17 residues. Germline V gives CDR1 MNHEY, CDR2 SMNVEV (reference sequence). Trimming took 6 bases from V and 1 from J; bases not matched to a gene: 9. The CDR3 bases are TGTGCCAGCAGACTCCCTAGGACAGGGGAGAACACCGGGGAGCTGTTTTTT. Translating it yields CASRLPRTGENTGELFF.